This is a list of T cell receptor beta chains from one sample in a study of blood T cell repertoires in COVID-19. TCRdb's table, derived via immunoSEQ multiplex PCR, lists solely in-frame clones and lacks some. The sample has around 400,000 clones, 80% to 95% seen once. Sequenced input: PBMCs or T cells enriched from blood (not recorded which). The receptors shown here come from a woman in her forties who had been exposed to COVID-19. Each CDR3 is given with its conserved first and last residue.

v_gene	j_gene	CDR3aa
TRBV10-3	TRBJ2-7	CATEAGGSSYEQYF
TRBV30	TRBJ1-1	CAWSVQRTGNTEAFF
TRBV5-8	TRBJ2-7	CASGRERDRVYEQYF
TRBV7-6	TRBJ1-1	CASSLLERMNTEAFF
TRBV9	TRBJ1-3	CASSVGRGTVSGNTIYF
TRBV5-4	TRBJ1-1	CASSKQGLAEAFF
TRBV2	TRBJ1-1	CASSERAGKRAFF
TRBV5-1	TRBJ1-2	CASSLPGPDGYTF
TRBV6-5	TRBJ1-6	CASSPQGARNSPLHF
TRBV4-1	TRBJ1-3	CASSHPSRDRGNTIYF
TRBV19	TRBJ1-5	CASSIEDSTNQPQHF
TRBV7-2	TRBJ1-1	CASSLGQNTEAFF
TRBV7-2	TRBJ1-6	CASSVEGQGTSPLHF
TRBV3-1/TRBV3-2	TRBJ2-3	CASSQVRGASTDTQYF
TRBV7-9	TRBJ1-1	CASSKGGGEGNTEAFF
TRBV11-2	TRBJ2-7	CASKSDSPEQYF
TRBV5-4	TRBJ2-5	CASSLWAGEGETQYF
TRBV5-6	TRBJ2-7	CASSLQGAPSYEQYF
TRBV30	TRBJ1-2	CAWSVSTGITGGYTF
TRBV9	TRBJ2-7	CASSVAASGRGYEQYF
TRBV6-5	TRBJ1-5	CASSPWHGGGQPQHF
TRBV18	TRBJ1-3	CASSQPGNTIYF
TRBV11-3	TRBJ1-1	CASSLDTRTGAFF
TRBV13	TRBJ2-5	CASSFAGGPLGETQYF
TRBV29-1	TRBJ2-1	CSVEDLGLAGGKQFF
TRBV5-1	TRBJ2-1	CASSTDTASSYNEQFF
TRBV7-2	TRBJ1-5	CASSLDAGVNQPQHF
TRBV9	TRBJ2-7	CASSPYAQGNEQYF